This T cell receptor beta chain is from a study of cytomegalovirus exposure and HLA in healthy donors. General observations from the study: Donors belonging to an Asian-associated ancestry cluster reportedly showed fewer N-insertions in productive TCRs than the approximately 700-donor mean, according to what a later analysis found. Productive rates of about 90% or about 30% were seen for most TCR beta V segments in an earlier analysis.

Germline-derived CDR1 and CDR2 are SGHRS and YFSETQ. The CDR3 spans 15 residues. Trimming stripped 0 bases from V and 6 bases from J, with 14 bases between. PCR involved 60 Vbeta and 13 Jbeta primers. TCRdb's copy holds only in-frame clones and misses some; the assay was immunoSEQ multiplex PCR. The sample lists about 130,000 clones, around 80% occurring once. Comments on this clone: What it binds is unknown.

The TCR originated in a woman between 25 and 40 years old in good health and CMV-seronegative. Sequencing was carried out using PBMCs. The chain carries TRBV5-1 and TRBJ2-3; the D is unclear. The CDR3 sequence is CASSLALPQRDTQYF. DNA for the CDR3: TGCGCCAGCAGCTTGGCCCTCCCCCAGAGGGATACGCAGTATTTT.